These T cell receptor beta chains were read from a single sample in a study of response to subunit inactivated influenza vaccine. From the RT-PCR reads, TCRdb called clonotypes with MiXCR, one entry per CDR3 protein. The table includes over 150,000 distinct CDR3 sequences, around 9% detected once. Sequenced material: non-naive T cells sorted from PBMCs, taken on the day of vaccination. Receptors originate from a man between 50 and 59 years old who received an inactivated influenza vaccine. CDR3s include the opening cysteine and the closing phenylalanine or tryptophan. The D gene is left open where the match is weak. Clone size appears in some rows only: once, few, many, or a class for an expanded clone.

many,TRBV24-1,TRBD1,TRBJ2-7,CATRRDRGPNEQYF,TGTGCCACCCGCCGGGACAGGGGGCCAAACGAGCAGTACTTC
.,TRBV11-3,.,TRBJ2-2,CASSLIYTGELFF,TGTGCCAGCAGCTTAATTTACACCGGGGAGCTGTTTTTT
many,TRBV6-5,TRBD1,TRBJ2-1,CASSYSIGDRGDEQFF,TGTGCCAGCAGTTACTCGATTGGGGACAGGGGCGATGAGCAGTTCTTC
.,TRBV6-2/TRBV6-3,TRBD2,TRBJ2-7,CASSRSLSGRIYEQYF,TGTGCCAGCAGCCGGAGCCTCAGCGGGAGGATTTACGAGCAGTACTTC
few,TRBV7-8,.,TRBJ1-2,CASRSGRFNYGYTF,TGTGCCAGCAGATCAGGACGCTTTAACTATGGCTACACCTTC
many,TRBV4-2,.,TRBJ2-5,CASSQEVQGETQYF,TGTGCCAGCAGCCAAGAGGTTCAGGGAGAGACCCAGTACTTC
few,TRBV29-1,.,TRBJ1-4,CSVVGGDTEKLFF,TGCAGCGTTGTGGGCGGGGATACTGAAAAACTGTTTTTT
.,TRBV7-6,.,TRBJ1-4,CASSLAGGGEKLFF,TGTGCCAGCAGCTTAGCGGGAGGTGGTGAAAAACTGTTTTTT
few,TRBV21-1,.,TRBJ1-6,CASSTYPGTGGKSPNSPLHF,TGTGCCAGCAGCACGTACCCCGGGACAGGGGGCAAATCGCCAAATTCACCCCTCCACTTT
.,TRBV6-2/TRBV6-3,.,TRBJ2-6,CASTDSLGSGANVLTF,TGTGCCAGCACCGACTCTTTGGGCTCTGGGGCCAACGTCCTGACTTTC
.,TRBV6-2/TRBV6-3,TRBD1,TRBJ2-4,CASSYAGQGNIQYF,TGTGCCAGCAGTTACGCGGGACAGGGAAACATTCAGTACTTC
many,TRBV3-1,.,TRBJ2-2,CASGNRHTGELFF,TGTGCCAGCGGTAACAGGCACACCGGGGAGCTGTTTTTT
few,TRBV15,.,TRBJ1-2,CATSTGPGVGYTF,TGTGCCACCAGCACCGGACCGGGGGTCGGCTACACCTTC
few,TRBV3-1,.,TRBJ1-2,CASSTFPNYGYTF,TGTGCCAGCAGCACCTTTCCTAACTATGGCTACACCTTC
many,TRBV6-1,.,TRBJ1-5,CASSPMPGDQPQHF,TGTGCCAGCAGCCCGATGCCGGGCGATCAGCCCCAGCATTTT
few,TRBV7-7,.,TRBJ2-2,CASSLVGNAELFF,TGTGCCAGCAGCTTAGTAGGGAACGCGGAGCTGTTTTTT
few,TRBV7-2,TRBD2,TRBJ2-2,CASSPAGTRAGELFF,TGTGCCAGCAGTCCCGCCGGGACTAGGGCCGGGGAGCTGTTTTTT
.,TRBV20-1,TRBD2,TRBJ2-5,CSASTPGLAETQYF,TGCAGTGCTAGTACCCCGGGACTAGCTGAGACCCAGTACTTC
few,TRBV7-9,.,TRBJ1-4,CASSFLPDEKLFF,TGTGCCAGCAGCTTCTTACCGGATGAAAAACTGTTTTTT
.,TRBV19,TRBD1,TRBJ1-1,CASSPRDRVGTEAFF,TGTGCCAGTAGTCCGAGAGACAGGGTGGGGACTGAAGCTTTCTTT
many,TRBV24-1,.,TRBJ2-1,CATSDLSTAEQFF,TGTGCCACCAGTGATTTAAGTACAGCAGAGCAGTTCTTC
few,TRBV6-2/TRBV6-3,TRBD1,TRBJ1-4,CASSDRTGEEKLFF,TGTGCCAGCAGTGACCGGACAGGGGAAGAAAAACTGTTTTTT
.,TRBV10-3,.,TRBJ1-2,CAISQEGTVYGYTF,TGTGCCATCAGTCAGGAAGGGACTGTCTATGGCTACACCTTC
few,TRBV24-1,TRBD1,TRBJ2-5,CATSDRGQGTETQYF,TGTGCCACCAGTGACCGGGGACAGGGGACAGAGACCCAGTACTTC
.,TRBV7-6,TRBD2,TRBJ2-3,CASSSKAGDADTQYF,TGTGCCAGCAGCTCGAAAGCGGGAGATGCAGATACGCAGTATTTT
many,TRBV2,TRBD1,TRBJ1-4,CASCRDRGNEKLFF,TGTGCCAGCTGCCGGGACAGGGGAAATGAAAAACTGTTTTTT
.,TRBV5-1,TRBD2,TRBJ2-1,CASSFAGTSLDEQFF,TGCGCCAGCAGCTTTGCCGGGACTAGTTTGGATGAGCAGTTCTTC
many,TRBV14,.,TRBJ2-1,CASSQGGTVNEQFF,TGTGCCAGCAGCCAAGGGGGGACGGTCAATGAGCAGTTCTTC
.,TRBV4-1,TRBD2,TRBJ2-2,CASSQDRKGSGSFLNTGELFF,TGCGCCAGCAGCCAAGATCGTAAGGGTAGCGGGAGTTTCTTGAACACCGGGGAGCTGTTTTTT
many,TRBV27,.,TRBJ2-7,CASSLMPVEESYEQYF,TGTGCCAGCAGTCTTATGCCCGTAGAAGAGAGCTACGAGCAGTACTTC
few,TRBV28,.,TRBJ1-1,CASSQPATGVAEAFF,TGTGCCAGCAGTCAACCCGCGACGGGGGTCGCTGAAGCTTTCTTT
few,TRBV19,.,TRBJ1-5,CASGWERGGDQPQHF,TGTGCCAGTGGCTGGGAGAGAGGGGGGGATCAGCCCCAGCATTTT
.,TRBV7-2,.,TRBJ2-4,CAISSKGWDKNIQYF,TGTGCCATCAGCTCTAAGGGCTGGGACAAAAACATTCAGTACTTC
few,TRBV12-3/TRBV12-4,TRBD1,TRBJ1-5,CASSLRGPDSNQPQHF,TGTGCCAGCAGTTTAAGGGGGCCCGATAGCAATCAGCCCCAGCATTTT
many,TRBV20-1,.,TRBJ2-7,CSALQGRSSYEQYF,TGCAGTGCTTTACAGGGAAGGAGCTCCTACGAGCAGTACTTC
few,TRBV20-1,TRBD2,TRBJ2-5,CSVRDYPRETQYF,TGCAGTGTACGGGACTATCCCCGTGAGACCCAGTACTTC
.,TRBV2,.,TRBJ1-1,CASTFAKGQMNTEAFF,TGTGCCAGCACCTTCGCTAAGGGACAAATGAACACTGAAGCTTTCTTT
many,TRBV12-3/TRBV12-4,.,TRBJ1-5,CASSLGDSRQPQHF,TGTGCCAGCAGTTTGGGGGACTCCAGACAGCCCCAGCATTTT
.,TRBV18,TRBD1,TRBJ2-6,CASSGLGQAGANVLTF,TGTGCCAGCTCAGGCCTGGGACAGGCCGGGGCCAACGTCCTGACTTTC
many,TRBV4-1,TRBD2,TRBJ2-3,CASSLLRGGQRDTQYF,TGCGCCAGCAGCCTGCTGCGGGGGGGCCAGCGAGATACGCAGTATTTT
many,TRBV12-3/TRBV12-4,TRBD2,TRBJ2-1,CASRTSGGTNEQFF,TGTGCCAGCAGGACTAGCGGGGGGACCAATGAGCAGTTCTTC